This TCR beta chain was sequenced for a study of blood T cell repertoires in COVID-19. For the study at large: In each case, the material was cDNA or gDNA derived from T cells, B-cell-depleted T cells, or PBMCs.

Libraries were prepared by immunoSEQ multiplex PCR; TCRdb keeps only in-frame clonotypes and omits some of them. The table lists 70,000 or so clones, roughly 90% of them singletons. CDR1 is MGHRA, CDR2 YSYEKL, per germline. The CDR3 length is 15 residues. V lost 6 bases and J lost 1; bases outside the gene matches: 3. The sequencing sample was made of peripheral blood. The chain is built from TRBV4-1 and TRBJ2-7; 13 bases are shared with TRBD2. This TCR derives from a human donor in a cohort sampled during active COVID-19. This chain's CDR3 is CASSRTSGSSYEQYF. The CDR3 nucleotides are TGCGCCAGCAGTCGGACTAGCGGGAGTTCCTACGAGCAGTACTTC.